A single sample gave rise to the 16 T cell receptor beta chains below, sequenced in a study of T cells after yellow fever vaccination (dated by TCRdb to between 2019 and 2020). Libraries came from 5' RACE. Sequencer: Illumina HiSeq 2500. Clones were called with MiXCR by TCRdb after fastp trimmed the public reads at Q25, and only in-frame beta chains were retained. Records with the same CDR3 protein are collapsed into one entry carrying the most frequent genes and DNA. This sample lists tens of thousands of distinct CDR3 sequences; approximately 7% were detected once. The ten largest clones add up to about 40% of the sample. The sample's treatment or condition, from its label and the paper: live attenuated yellow fever vaccine strain. The specimen was CD8+ T cells sorted from PBMCs, collected around 45 days after the first yellow fever vaccination. The origin of the receptors is a man between 18 and 35 years old who received the YFV17D yellow fever vaccine.

This clonotype has just a few counts. The chain links TRBV5-5 to TRBJ2-7; maybe TRBD2 (5 bases). This CDR3 is 12 amino acids long. The germline gives CDR1 SGHKS, CDR2 YYEKEE (reference sequence). V lost 2 bases, J lost 3 bases, and 6 bases lay in between. The CDR3 DNA follows: TGTGCCAGCAGCTTCGGAGGCTACGAGCAGTACTTC. Encoded protein: CASSFGGYEQYF.

There are many counts of this clonotype. J is TRBJ2-5 and V is TRBV4-3, with D perhaps matching TRBD2 (6 bases). Germline V gene data show CDR1 as LGHNA and CDR2 as YSLEER. The length of the CDR3 is 15 residues. V was clipped by 0 bases and J by 1 base, with 9 bases between them. DNA of the CDR3: TGCGCCAGCAGCCAAGATTTGCGGGGCCAAGAGACCCAGTACTTC. It yields the protein CASSQDLRGQETQYF.

This chain joins TRBV30 and TRBJ2-1, with a weak D call TRBD2 (5 bases). Trimming left V 3 bases short and J 8 bases short, with 17 bases between. This CDR3 contains 14 residues. The germline V gene encodes CDR1 GTSNPN and CDR2 SVGIG (reference sequence). The CDR3 DNA sequence: TGTGCCTGGAGGGGCGGACGGGGAGCATATGAGCAGTTCTTC. It is translated as CAWRGGRGAYEQFF.

This clonotype was recorded many times. V usage is TRBV5-1 and J usage is TRBJ1-2, with D hard to call. This CDR3 spans 13 amino acids. The V gene lost 0 bases and the J gene lost 0 bases, with 3 bases spanning the gap. Looked up from germline, CDR1 is SGHRS and CDR2 is YFSETQ. CDR3 DNA: TGCGCCAGCAGCTTGGGGACTAACTATGGCTACACCTTC. Amino acid sequence: CASSLGTNYGYTF.

This clonotype came up many times. The V call is TRBV4-3, the J call TRBJ1-6; D is unclear. The ends were cut back, 1 base at V and 2 bases at J, with 15 bases in the middle. CDR1 is LGHNA and CDR2 is YSLEER in the germline V gene. The CDR3 is 18 amino acids. CDR3 loop: CASSQGLHRIPYNSPLHF. CDR3 bases: TGCGCCAGCAGCCAAGGCCTACACCGAATACCCTATAATTCACCCCTCCACTTT.

Many counts were recorded for this clonotype. This rearrangement joins TRBV20-1 to TRBJ2-1, with D unclear. The V end was cut by 1 base, the J end by 5 bases, with 15 bases between. Germline CDR1 reads DFQATT; CDR2 reads SNEGSKA (reference sequence). This CDR3 is built from 15 residues. The CDR3 bases are TGCAGTGCTAGAGTACCGGGTCTCCCCGACAATGAGCAGTTCTTC. Its translation is CSARVPGLPDNEQFF.

This clonotype was observed at least ten times. V usage is TRBV6-5 and J usage is TRBJ2-3; 8 positions match TRBD2. Unmatched junction bases numbered 4, after V lost 6 bases and J lost 2 bases. Germline V lookup: CDR1 MNHEY, CDR2 SVGAGI. The CDR3 extends over 14 amino acids. Here the CDR3 reads CASSSGGATDTQYF. CDR3 sequence (DNA): TGTGCCAGCAGCTCGGGGGGGGCCACAGATACGCAGTATTTT.

The table lists this clonotype with many counts. The J gene is TRBJ2-1, the V gene TRBV4-1; D uncertain. Germline CDR1 and CDR2: MGHRA and YSYEKL. The CDR3 is 12 amino acids. The V gene lost 3 bases and the J gene lost 7 bases, with 7 bases spanning the gap. CDR3 in amino acids: CASSQGWNEQFF. The CDR3 region has the DNA TGCGCCAGCAGCCAGGGGTGGAATGAGCAGTTCTTC.

This clonotype was counted at least ten times. This chain links TRBV4-1 with TRBJ2-7, with D unresolved. Germline V gene sequence: CDR1 MGHRA, CDR2 YSYEKL. The CDR3 covers 13 residues. The V end was cut by 0 bases, the J end by 3 bases, with 6 bases between. Here the CDR3 reads CASSQEASYEQYV. The CDR3 DNA follows: TGCGCCAGCAGCCAAGAGGCCAGCTACGAGCAGTACGTC.

The chain is built from TRBV4-1 and TRBJ2-2, with 9 bases identical to TRBD1. With V trimmed by 5 bases and J by 12 bases, 7 bases remained unmatched. The CDR3 contains 13 residues. Germline CDR1 is MGHRA and CDR2 is YSYEKL. CDR3 residues: CASSARQGEKLFF. The CDR3 bases are TGCGCCAGCAGCGCGCGACAGGGGGAGAAGCTGTTTTTT.

The genes are TRBV11-2 and TRBJ2-1; D may be TRBD1 or TRBD2 (5 bases each). The CDR3 is 16 residues long. The germline CDR1 and CDR2 sequences are SGHAT and FQNNGV. The V and J ends lost 1 base and 7 bases respectively, with 17 bases between them. The CDR3: CASSLGTGGSWNEQFF. In DNA form, the CDR3 reads TGTGCCAGCAGCTTAGGTACAGGCGGGTCTTGGAATGAGCAGTTCTTC.

The V call is TRBV6-1, the J call TRBJ1-4; perhaps TRBD1 as D (6 bases). The CDR3 extends over 15 amino acids. CDR1 MNHNS and CDR2 SASEGT come from the germline V gene. V lost 4 bases and J lost 0, with 9 bases in between. CDR3 protein: CASSASGATNEKLFF. CDR3 nucleotide sequence: TGTGCCAGCAGTGCCTCAGGGGCAACTAATGAAAAACTGTTTTTT.

This clonotype has at least ten counts. V is TRBV6-1 and J is TRBJ2-1; possible D gene TRBD2, 6 bases. There are 14 residues in the CDR3. The V gene lost 0 bases and the J gene lost 4 bases, with 7 bases spanning the gap. Per germline, CDR1 MNHNS and CDR2 SASEGT. CDR3 sequence reads: CASSEAGGYNEQFF. CDR3 bases: TGTGCCAGCAGTGAAGCGGGGGGTTACAATGAGCAGTTCTTC.

In this sample, this clonotype turned up many times. This chain connects TRBV10-3 to TRBJ2-5; unclear D gene. Germline CDR1 ENHRY, CDR2 SYGVKD. The CDR3 contains 12 residues. The V end was cut by 2 bases, the J end by 8 bases, with 9 bases between. The CDR3 region has the DNA TGTGCCATCAGTGAGGACGTAGATACCCAGTACTTC. Protein product: CAISEDVDTQYF.

The J gene is TRBJ2-7, the V gene TRBV4-1, with D perhaps TRBD1 (6 bases). The CDR3 covers 17 residues. The germline gives CDR1 MGHRA, CDR2 YSYEKL. Trimming cost V 0 bases and J 1 base, with 16 bases left between them. In DNA form, the CDR3 reads TGCGCCAGCAGCCAAGAGAGCCAGGGGATTCGTTCCTACGAGCAGTACTTC. Translated, it gives CASSQESQGIRSYEQYF.

V usage is TRBV7-2 and J usage is TRBJ1-6, with a tentative D call TRBD1 (6 bases). Looked up from germline, CDR1 is SGHTA and CDR2 is FQGNSA. Trimming shortened V by 3 bases and J by 7 bases, and 10 bases separated the two germline ends. CDR3 length: 14 amino acids. CDR3 DNA sequence: TGTGCCAGCAGCTTTAGTCAGGGGAATTCACCCCTCCACTTT. It encodes CASSFSQGNSPLHF. Full variable domain (remainder filled in from reference TRBV7-2 and TRBJ1-6): GAGVSQSPSNKVTEKGKDVELRCDPISGHTALYWYRQSLGQGLEFLIYFQGNSAPDKSGLPSDRFSAERTGGSVSTLTIQRTQQEDSAVYLCASSFSQGNSPLHFGNGTRLTVT.